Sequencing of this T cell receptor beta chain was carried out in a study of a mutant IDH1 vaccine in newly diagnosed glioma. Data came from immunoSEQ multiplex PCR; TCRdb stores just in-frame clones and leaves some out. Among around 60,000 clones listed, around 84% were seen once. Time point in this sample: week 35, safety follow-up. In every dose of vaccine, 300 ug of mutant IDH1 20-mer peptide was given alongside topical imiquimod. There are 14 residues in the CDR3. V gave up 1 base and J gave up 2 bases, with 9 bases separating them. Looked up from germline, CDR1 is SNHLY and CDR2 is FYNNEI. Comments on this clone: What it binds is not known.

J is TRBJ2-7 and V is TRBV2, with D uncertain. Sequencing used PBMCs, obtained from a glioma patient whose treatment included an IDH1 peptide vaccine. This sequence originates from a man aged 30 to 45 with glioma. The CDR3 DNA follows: TGTGCCAGCAGTGAAGACCCGACGGCCTACGAGCAGTACTTC. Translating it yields CASSEDPTAYEQYF.